This TCR beta chain was captured in a study of early T cells in non-severe SARS-CoV-2 infection. This CDR3 region has 16 residues. The junction had 12 bases not matched to a gene; V was cut back by 6 bases and J by 7 bases. Germline V lookup: CDR1 DFQATT, CDR2 SNEGSKA (reference sequence). Unique molecular identifiers were affixed to single, distinct cDNA molecules. TCRdb re-called the 5' RACE reads through MiXCR, storing one row per CDR3 protein. This table holds more than 20,000 distinct CDR3 sequences, 4% to 4.5% found once. What was sequenced was whole blood. V gene TRBV20-1 combines with J gene TRBJ2-1, with TRBD2 identical over 13 bases. This sequence was found in an adult who was a healthcare worker with PCR-confirmed SARS-CoV-2 infection or an uninfected control (not recorded which). CDR3 DNA: TGCAGTGCCCCCTCCACTAGCGGGAGGGCGTGGAATGAGCAGTTCTTC. Its translation: CSAPSTSGRAWNEQFF.